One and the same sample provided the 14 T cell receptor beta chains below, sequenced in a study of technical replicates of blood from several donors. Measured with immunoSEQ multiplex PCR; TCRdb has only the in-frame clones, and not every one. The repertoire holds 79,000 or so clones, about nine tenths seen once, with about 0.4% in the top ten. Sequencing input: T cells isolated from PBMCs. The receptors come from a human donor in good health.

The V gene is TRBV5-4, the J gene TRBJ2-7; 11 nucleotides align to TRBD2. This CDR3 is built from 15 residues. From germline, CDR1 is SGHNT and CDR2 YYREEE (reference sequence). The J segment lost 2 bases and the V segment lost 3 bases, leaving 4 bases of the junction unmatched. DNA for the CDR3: TGTGCCAGCAGCTCCGGGACTAGCGGCACCTACGAGCAGTACTTC. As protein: CASSSGTSGTYEQYF.

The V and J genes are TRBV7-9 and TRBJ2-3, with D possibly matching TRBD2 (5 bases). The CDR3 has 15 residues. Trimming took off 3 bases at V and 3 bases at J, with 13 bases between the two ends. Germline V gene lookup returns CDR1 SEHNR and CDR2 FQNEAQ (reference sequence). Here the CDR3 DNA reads TGTGCCAGCAGCTTTGAGGGTGGGAAAACAGATACGCAGTATTTT. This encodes CASSFEGGKTDTQYF.

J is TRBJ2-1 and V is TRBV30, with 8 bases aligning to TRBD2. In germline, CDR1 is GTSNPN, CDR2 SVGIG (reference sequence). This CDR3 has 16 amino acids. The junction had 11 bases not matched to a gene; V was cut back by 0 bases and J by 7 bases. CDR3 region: CAWSVGFSGRGNEQFF. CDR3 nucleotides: TGTGCCTGGAGTGTAGGATTCAGCGGGAGAGGAAATGAGCAGTTCTTC.

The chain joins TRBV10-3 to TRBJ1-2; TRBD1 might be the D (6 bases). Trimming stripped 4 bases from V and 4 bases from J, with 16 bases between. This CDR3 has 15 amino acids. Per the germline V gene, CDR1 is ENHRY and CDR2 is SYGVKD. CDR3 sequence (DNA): TGTGCCATCAGTGTTACGACAGGCAAAGGCTATGGCTACACCTTC. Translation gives CAISVTTGKGYGYTF.

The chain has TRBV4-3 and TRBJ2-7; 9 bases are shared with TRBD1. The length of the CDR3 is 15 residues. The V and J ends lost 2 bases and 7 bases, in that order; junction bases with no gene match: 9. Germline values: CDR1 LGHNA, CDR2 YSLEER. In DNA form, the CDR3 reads TGCGCCAGCAGCCAAAAAAGTTGGACAGGGGAAGAGCAGTACTTC. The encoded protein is CASSQKSWTGEEQYF.

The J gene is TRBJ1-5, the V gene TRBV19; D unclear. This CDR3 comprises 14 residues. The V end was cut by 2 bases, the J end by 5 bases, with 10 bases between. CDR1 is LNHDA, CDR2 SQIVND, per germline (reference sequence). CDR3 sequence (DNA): TGTGCCAGTAGTATACACGGGGATCATCAGCCCCAGCATTTT. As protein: CASSIHGDHQPQHF.

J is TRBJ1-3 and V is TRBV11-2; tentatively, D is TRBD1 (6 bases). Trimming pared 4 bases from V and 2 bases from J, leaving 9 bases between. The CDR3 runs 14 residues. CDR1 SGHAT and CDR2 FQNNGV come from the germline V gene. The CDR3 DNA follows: TGTGCCAGCAGCTCGAGGACAGCTGGAAACACCATATATTTT. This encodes CASSSRTAGNTIYF.

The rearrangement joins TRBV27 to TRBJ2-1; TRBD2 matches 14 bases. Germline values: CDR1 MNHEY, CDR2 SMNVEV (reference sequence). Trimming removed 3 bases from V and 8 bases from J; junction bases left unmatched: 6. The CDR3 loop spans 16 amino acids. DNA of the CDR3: TGTGCCAGCAGTTTCCTGACTAGCGGGAGGGGCGATGAGCAGTTCTTC. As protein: CASSFLTSGRGDEQFF.

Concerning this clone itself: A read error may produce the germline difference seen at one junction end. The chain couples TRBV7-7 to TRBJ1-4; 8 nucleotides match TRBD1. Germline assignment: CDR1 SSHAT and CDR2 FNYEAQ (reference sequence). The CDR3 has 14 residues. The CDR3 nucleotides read TGTGCTAGCAGCCGGACAGGGAGTGGTGAAAAACTGTTTTTT. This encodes CASSRTGSGEKLFF.

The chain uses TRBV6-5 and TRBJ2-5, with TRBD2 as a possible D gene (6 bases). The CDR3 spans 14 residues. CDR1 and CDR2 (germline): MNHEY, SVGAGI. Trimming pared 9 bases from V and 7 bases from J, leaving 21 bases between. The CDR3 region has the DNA TGTGCCAGTAGGGAGCGGGTTGGGTTATGGACCCAGTACTTC. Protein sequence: CASRERVGLWTQYF.

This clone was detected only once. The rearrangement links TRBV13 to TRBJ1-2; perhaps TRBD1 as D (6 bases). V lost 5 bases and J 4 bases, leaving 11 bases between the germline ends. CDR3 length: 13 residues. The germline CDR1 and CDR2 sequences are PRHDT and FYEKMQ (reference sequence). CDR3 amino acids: CASSPQGPYGYTF. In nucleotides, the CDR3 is TGTGCCAGCAGCCCACAGGGACCCTATGGCTACACCTTC.

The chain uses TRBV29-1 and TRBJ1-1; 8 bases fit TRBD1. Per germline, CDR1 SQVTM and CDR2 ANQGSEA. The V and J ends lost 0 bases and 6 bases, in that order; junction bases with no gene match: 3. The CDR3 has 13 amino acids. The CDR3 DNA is TGCAGCGTTGAAGATAGGGGACAGGCTGAAGCTTTCTTT. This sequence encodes CSVEDRGQAEAFF.

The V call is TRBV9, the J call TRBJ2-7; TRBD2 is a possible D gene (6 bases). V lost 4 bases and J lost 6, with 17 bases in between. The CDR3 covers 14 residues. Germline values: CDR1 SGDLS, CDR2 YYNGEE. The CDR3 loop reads CASSQDGGRFEQYF. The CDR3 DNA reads TGTGCCAGCAGCCAGGACGGGGGTCGTTTCGAGCAGTACTTC.

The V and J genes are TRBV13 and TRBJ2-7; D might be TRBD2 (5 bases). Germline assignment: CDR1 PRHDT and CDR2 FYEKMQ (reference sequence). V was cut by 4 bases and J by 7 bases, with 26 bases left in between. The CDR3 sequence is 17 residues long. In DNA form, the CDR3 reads TGTGCCAGCAGCTCCTCCCCCCCAGTAGCGACCCTGGGGGAGCAGTACTTC. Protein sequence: CASSSSPPVATLGEQYF.